This TCR beta chain was sequenced for a study of shared clonotypes between healthy human individuals. After removal of 1 base from V and 5 bases from J, the junction contained 8 bases not matched to a gene. This CDR3 has 15 residues. Germline CDR1 is SEHNR and CDR2 is FQNEAQ (reference sequence). CD4+ cells underwent separation, giving CD45RA+ naive and CD45RA-negative memory subsets. This clone was detected only a few times. The method was immunoSEQ multiplex PCR; TCRdb's version includes in-frame clones alone and lacks a portion of them. The sample includes roughly 1,500,000 clones, approximately 98% seen only once; the top ten take about 0.45%.

This TCR derives from a man aged 30-40 years in good health. The chain employs TRBV7-9 and TRBJ2-7; TRBD1 matches 7 bases. Sequenced sample: naive CD4+ T cells sorted from blood. The subset is: CD45RA+ positively selected. In DNA, the CDR3 is TGTGCCAGCAGCTTAGGAGGGGGCGCTCCCCACGAGCAGTACTTC. As protein: CASSLGGGAPHEQYF.